Listed here is a single TCR beta chain. The data are from a study of cytomegalovirus exposure and HLA in healthy donors. The CDR3 consists of 14 residues. V was trimmed by 8 bases and J by 5 bases, leaving 19 bases between them. Per the germline V gene, CDR1 is SEHNR and CDR2 is FQNEAQ (reference sequence). Primers: 60 Vbeta forward and 13 Jbeta reverse. Generated by immunoSEQ multiplex PCR, the TCRdb table keeps only in-frame clones and is missing some. The repertoire has some 170,000 clones, roughly 80% of them found once; the top ten carry about 11%. The sequencing input was PBMCs. The TCR comes from a man aged 50 to 60 in good health and CMV-seropositive. This chain uses TRBV7-9 with TRBJ2-7; D may be TRBD2 (6 bases). Here the CDR3 reads CASQGPGVGDEQYF. The CDR3 bases are TGTGCCAGCCAAGGGCCGGGGGTGGGAGACGAGCAGTACTTC. The full variable domain, rest sourced from reference TRBV7-9 and TRBJ2-7, is DTGVSQNPRHKITKRGQNVTFRCDPISEHNRLYWYRQTLGQGPEFLTYFQNEAQLEKSRLLSDRFSAERPKGSFSTLEIQRTEQGDSAMYLCASQGPGVGDEQYFGPGTRLTVT.